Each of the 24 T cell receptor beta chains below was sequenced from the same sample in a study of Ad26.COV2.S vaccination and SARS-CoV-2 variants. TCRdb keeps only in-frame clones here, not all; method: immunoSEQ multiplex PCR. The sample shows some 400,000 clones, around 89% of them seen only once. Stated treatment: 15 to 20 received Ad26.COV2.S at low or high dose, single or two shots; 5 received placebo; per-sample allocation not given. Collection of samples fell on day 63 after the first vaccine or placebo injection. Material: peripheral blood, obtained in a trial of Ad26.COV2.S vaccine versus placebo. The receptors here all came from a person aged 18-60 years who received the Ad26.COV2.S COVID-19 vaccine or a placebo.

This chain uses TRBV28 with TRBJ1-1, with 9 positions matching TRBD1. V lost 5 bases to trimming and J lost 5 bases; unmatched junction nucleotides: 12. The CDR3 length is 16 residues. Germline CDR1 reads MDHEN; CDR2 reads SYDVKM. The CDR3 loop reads CASSVDNRGRGTEAFF. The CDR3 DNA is TGTGCCAGCAGTGTCGATAACAGGGGGCGAGGGACTGAAGCTTTCTTT.

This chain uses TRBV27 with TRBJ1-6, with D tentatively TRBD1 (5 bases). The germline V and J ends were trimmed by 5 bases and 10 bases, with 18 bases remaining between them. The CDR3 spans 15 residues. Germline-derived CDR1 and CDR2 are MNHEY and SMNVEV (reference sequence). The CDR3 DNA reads TGTGCCAGCAGTCCCCCCCGGGGCCTACACTCACCCCTCCACTTT. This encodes CASSPPRGLHSPLHF.

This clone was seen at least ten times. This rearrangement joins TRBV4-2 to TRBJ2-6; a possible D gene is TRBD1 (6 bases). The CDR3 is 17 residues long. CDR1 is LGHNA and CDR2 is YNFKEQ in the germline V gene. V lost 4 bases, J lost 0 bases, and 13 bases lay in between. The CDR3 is CASSLSDSFSGANVLTF. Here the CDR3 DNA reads TGTGCCAGCAGCCTCTCGGACAGCTTCTCTGGGGCCAACGTCCTGACTTTC.

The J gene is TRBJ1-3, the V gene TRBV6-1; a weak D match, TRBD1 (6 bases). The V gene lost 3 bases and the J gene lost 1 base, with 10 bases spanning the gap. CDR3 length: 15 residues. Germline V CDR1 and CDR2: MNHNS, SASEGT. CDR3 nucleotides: TGTGCCAGCAGTGAGCGGGGGCTTTCTGGAAACACCATATATTTT. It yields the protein CASSERGLSGNTIYF.

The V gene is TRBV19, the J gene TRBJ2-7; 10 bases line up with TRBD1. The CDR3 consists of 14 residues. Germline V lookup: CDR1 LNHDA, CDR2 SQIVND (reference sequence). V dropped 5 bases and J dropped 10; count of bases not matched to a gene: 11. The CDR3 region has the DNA TGTGCCAGTAGTGTTGGGCCGGGACAGGGGCAACAGTACTTC. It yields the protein CASSVGPGQGQQYF.

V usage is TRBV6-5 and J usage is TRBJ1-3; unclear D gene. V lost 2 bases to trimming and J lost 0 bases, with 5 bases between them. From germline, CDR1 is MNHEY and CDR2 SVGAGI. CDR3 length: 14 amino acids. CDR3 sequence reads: CASSYGNSGNTIYF. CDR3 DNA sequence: TGTGCCAGCAGTTACGGGAACTCTGGAAACACCATATATTTT.

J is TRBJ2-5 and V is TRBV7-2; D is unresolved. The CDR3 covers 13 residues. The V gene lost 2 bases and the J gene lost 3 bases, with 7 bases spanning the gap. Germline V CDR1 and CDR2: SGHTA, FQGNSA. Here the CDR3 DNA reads TGTGCCAGCAGCTTATCCAGTAAAGAGACCCAGTACTTC. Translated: CASSLSSKETQYF.

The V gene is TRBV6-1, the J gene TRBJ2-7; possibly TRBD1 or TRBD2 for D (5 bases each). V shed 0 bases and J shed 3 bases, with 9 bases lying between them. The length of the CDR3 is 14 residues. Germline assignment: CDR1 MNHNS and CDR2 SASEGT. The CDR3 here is CASSEAAGSYEQYF. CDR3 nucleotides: TGTGCCAGCAGTGAAGCCGCAGGGAGCTACGAGCAGTACTTC.

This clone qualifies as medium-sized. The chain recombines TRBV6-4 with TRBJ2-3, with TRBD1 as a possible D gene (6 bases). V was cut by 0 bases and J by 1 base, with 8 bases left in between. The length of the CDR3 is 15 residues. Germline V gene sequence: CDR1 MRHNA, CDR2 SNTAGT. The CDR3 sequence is CASSDSKGGTDTQYF. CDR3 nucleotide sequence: TGTGCCAGCAGTGACTCCAAGGGGGGCACAGATACGCAGTATTTT.

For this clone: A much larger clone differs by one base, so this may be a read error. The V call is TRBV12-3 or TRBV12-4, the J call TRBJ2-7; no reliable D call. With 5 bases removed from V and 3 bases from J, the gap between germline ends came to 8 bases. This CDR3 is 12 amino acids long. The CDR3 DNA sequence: TGTGCCAGCAGTCCCCGACACTACGAGCAGTACTTC. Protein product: CASSPRHYEQYF.

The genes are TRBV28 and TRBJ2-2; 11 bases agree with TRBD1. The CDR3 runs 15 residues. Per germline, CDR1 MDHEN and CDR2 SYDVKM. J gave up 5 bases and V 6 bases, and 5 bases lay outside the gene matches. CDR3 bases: TGTGCCAGCAGGCGGACAGGGGGCGGAACCGGGGAGCTGTTTTTT. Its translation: CASRRTGGGTGELFF.

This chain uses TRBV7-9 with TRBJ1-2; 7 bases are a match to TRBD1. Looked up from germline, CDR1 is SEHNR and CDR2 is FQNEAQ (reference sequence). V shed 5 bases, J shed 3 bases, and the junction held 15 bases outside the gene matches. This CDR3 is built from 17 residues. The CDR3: CASSGGRTGAQDYGYTF. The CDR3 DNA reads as TGTGCCAGCAGCGGTGGCCGCACAGGGGCTCAGGACTATGGCTACACCTTC.

The chain's CDR3 is CASSSTGSYEKLFF. CDR3 coding DNA: TGTGCCAGCAGCTCAACAGGAAGTTATGAAAAACTGTTTTTT. The V gene is TRBV3-1 (or the pseudogene TRBV3-2), the J gene TRBJ1-4, with D maybe TRBD1 (5 bases). Per the germline V gene, CDR1 is LGHDT and CDR2 is YNNKEL (reference sequence). This CDR3 has 14 residues. V gave up 5 bases and J gave up 6 bases, with 13 bases separating them.

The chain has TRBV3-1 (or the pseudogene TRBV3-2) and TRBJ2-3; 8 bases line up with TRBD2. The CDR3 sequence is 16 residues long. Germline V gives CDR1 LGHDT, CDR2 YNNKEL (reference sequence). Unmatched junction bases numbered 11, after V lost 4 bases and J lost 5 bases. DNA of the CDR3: TGTGCCAGCAGCCGGACTAGCCCCACTTGGGAAGATACGCAGTATTTT. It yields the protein CASSRTSPTWEDTQYF.

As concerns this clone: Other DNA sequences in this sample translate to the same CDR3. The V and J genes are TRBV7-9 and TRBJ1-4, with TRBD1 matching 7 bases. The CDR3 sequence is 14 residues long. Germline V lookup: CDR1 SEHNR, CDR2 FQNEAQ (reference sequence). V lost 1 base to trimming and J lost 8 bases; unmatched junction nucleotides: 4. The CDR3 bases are TGTGCCAGCAGCTTAGGAGGGGGCGGCGAAAAACTGTTTTTT. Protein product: CASSLGGGGEKLFF.

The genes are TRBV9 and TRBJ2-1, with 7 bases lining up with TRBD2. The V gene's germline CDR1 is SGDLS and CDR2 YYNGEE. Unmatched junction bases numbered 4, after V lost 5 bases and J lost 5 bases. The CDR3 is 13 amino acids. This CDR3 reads CASRGEGNNEQFF. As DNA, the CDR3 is TGTGCCAGCAGAGGGGAGGGGAACAATGAGCAGTTCTTC.

CDR3 DNA: TGTGCCAGCAGTGAATCCGGGGGCCCCAATCAGCCCCAGCATTTT. The encoded protein is CASSESGGPNQPQHF. The V call is TRBV25-1, the J call TRBJ1-5; D may be TRBD1 (6 bases). V was cut by 1 base and J by 3 bases, with 10 bases left in between. CDR3 length: 15 amino acids. Germline values: CDR1 MGHDK, CDR2 SYGVNS.

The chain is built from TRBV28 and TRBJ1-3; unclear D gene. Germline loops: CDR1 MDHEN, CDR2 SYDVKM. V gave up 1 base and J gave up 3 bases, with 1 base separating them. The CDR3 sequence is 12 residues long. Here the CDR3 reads CASSLYGNTIYF. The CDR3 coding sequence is TGTGCCAGCAGTTTATATGGAAACACCATATATTTT.

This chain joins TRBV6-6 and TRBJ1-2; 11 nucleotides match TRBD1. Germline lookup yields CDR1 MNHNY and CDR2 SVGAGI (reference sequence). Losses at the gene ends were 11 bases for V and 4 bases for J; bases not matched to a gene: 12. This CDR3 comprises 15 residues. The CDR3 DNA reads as TGTGCCGGGACAGGGGGGGACAGGGGACCCTATGGCTACACCTTC. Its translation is CAGTGGDRGPYGYTF.

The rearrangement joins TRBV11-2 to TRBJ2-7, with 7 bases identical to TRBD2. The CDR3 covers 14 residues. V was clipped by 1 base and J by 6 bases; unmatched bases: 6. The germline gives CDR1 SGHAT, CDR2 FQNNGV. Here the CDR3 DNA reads TGTGCCAGCAGCTTAGTAGGCGGGAGTGGCGAGCAGTACTTC. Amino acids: CASSLVGGSGEQYF. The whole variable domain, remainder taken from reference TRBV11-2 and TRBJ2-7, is EAGVAQSPRYKIIEKRQSVAFWCNPISGHATLYWYQQILGQGPKLLIQFQNNGVVDDSQLPKDRFSAERLKGVDSTLKIQPAKLEDSAVYLCASSLVGGSGEQYFGPGTRLTVT.

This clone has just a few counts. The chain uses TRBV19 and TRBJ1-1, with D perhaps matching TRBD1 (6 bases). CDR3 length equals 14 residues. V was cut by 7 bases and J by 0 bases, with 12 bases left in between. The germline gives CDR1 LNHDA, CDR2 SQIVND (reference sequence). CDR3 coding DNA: TGTGCCAGTACCTCGGACAGACTGAACACTGAAGCTTTCTTT. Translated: CASTSDRLNTEAFF.

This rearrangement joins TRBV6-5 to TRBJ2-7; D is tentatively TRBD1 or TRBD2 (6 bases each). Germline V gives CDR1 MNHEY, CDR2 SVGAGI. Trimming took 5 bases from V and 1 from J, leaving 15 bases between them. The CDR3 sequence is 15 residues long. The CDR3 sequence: CASSTTGLASYEQYF. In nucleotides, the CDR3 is TGTGCCAGCAGTACGACAGGCCTAGCGTCCTACGAGCAGTACTTC.

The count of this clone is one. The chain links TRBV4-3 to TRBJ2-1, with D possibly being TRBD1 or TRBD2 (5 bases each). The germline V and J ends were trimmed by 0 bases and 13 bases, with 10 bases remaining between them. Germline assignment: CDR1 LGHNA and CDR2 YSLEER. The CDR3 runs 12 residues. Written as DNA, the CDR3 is TGCGCCAGCAGCCAAGATCGGGGACCCCAGTTCTTC. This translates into CASSQDRGPQFF.

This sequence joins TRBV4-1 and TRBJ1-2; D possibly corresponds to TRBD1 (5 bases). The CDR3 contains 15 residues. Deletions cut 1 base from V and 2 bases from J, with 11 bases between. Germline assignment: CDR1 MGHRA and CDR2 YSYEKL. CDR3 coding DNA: TGCGCCAGCAGCCAAGCGGCAGGGTACAACTATGGCTACACCTTC. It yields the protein CASSQAAGYNYGYTF.